The 5 T cell receptor beta chains given below trace back to one sample, sequenced in a study of neurological immune-mediated disorders. TCRdb fed the 5' RACE reads into MiXCR, producing one record per CDR3 protein. In the table there are approximately 40,000 distinct CDR3 sequences, 3% to 4.5% of which are singletons. The specimen sequenced was PBMCs. The receptors originated from a man aged 25 to 40 with multiple sclerosis.

This clonotype was recorded many times. V and J are TRBV20-1 and TRBJ1-2; D is undetermined. CDR3 size: 12 residues. Germline V lookup: CDR1 DFQATT, CDR2 SNEGSKA (reference sequence). Trimming took 3 bases from V and 4 from J, leaving 9 bases between them. The CDR3 bases are TGCAGTGCTAGCGAGAGATTCTATGGCTACACCTTC. As protein: CSASERFYGYTF.

The table lists this clonotype with many counts. The rearrangement links TRBV12-3 or TRBV12-4 to TRBJ1-6; a possible D gene is TRBD1 (5 bases). The CDR3 runs 15 residues. V was shortened by 3 bases and J by 7 bases, with 13 bases between the two germline ends. CDR3 loop: CASSLGGTVNSPLHF. CDR3 in DNA: TGTGCCAGCAGTTTGGGAGGGACGGTGAATTCACCCCTCCACTTT.

This clonotype was detected only a few times. The genes are TRBV11-2 and TRBJ2-1; TRBD2 is a possible D gene (6 bases). Germline values: CDR1 SGHAT, CDR2 FQNNGV. V dropped 5 bases and J dropped 13 bases, with 24 bases sitting between them. CDR3 size: 15 residues. The CDR3 loop reads CASSNSPTSGGSQFF. In nucleotides, the CDR3 is TGTGCCAGCAGCAATAGCCCGACTAGTGGGGGGAGTCAGTTCTTC.

The genes are TRBV5-1 and TRBJ2-7; a weak D match, TRBD1 (6 bases). Germline lookup yields CDR1 SGHRS and CDR2 YFSETQ. This CDR3 is 14 amino acids long. With 6 bases removed from V and 2 bases from J, the gap between germline ends came to 15 bases. Here the CDR3 reads CASNRDTLTYEQYF. CDR3 DNA: TGCGCCAGCAACAGGGACACTTTAACCTACGAGCAGTACTTC.

The table lists this clonotype with many counts. The chain links TRBV7-9 to TRBJ1-1; maybe TRBD1 (6 bases). The CDR3 is made up of 13 amino acids. With 5 bases removed from V and 1 base from J, the gap between germline ends came to 8 bases. CDR1 and CDR2 (germline): SEHNR, FQNEAQ (reference sequence). CDR3 amino acids: CASSQGQNTEAFF. For the CDR3, the DNA is TGTGCCAGCAGCCAGGGACAGAACACTGAAGCTTTCTTT. Filled out from reference TRBV7-9 and TRBJ1-1, the complete variable domain reads DTGVSQNPRHKITKRGQNVTFRCDPISEHNRLYWYRQTLGQGPEFLTYFQNEAQLEKSRLLSDRFSAERPKGSFSTLEIQRTEQGDSAMYLCASSQGQNTEAFFGQGTRLTVV.